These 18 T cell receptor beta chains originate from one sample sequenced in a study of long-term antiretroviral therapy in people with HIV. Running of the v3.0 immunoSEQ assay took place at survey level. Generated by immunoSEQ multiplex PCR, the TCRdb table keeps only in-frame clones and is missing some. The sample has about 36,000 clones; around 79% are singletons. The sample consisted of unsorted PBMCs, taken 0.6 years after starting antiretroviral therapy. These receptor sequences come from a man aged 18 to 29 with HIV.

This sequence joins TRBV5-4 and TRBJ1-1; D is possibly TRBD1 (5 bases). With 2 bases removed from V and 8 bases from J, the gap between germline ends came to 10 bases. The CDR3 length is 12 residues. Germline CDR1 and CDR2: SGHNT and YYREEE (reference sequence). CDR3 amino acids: CASSLGTGEAFF. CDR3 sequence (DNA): TGTGCCAGCAGCTTAGGGACTGGAGAAGCTTTCTTT.

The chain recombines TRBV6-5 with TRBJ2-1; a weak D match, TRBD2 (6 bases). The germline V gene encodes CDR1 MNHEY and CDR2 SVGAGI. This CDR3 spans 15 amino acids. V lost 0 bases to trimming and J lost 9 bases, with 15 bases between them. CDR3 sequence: CASSYSQLASGEQFF. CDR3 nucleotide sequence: TGTGCCAGCAGTTACTCGCAGCTAGCGTCCGGTGAGCAGTTCTTC.

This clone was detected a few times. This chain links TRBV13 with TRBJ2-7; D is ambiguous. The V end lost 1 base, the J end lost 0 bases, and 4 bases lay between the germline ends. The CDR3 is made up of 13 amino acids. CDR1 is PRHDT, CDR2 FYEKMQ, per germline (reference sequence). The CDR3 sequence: CASSLDGSYEQYF. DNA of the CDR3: TGTGCCAGCAGCTTAGATGGCTCCTACGAGCAGTACTTC.

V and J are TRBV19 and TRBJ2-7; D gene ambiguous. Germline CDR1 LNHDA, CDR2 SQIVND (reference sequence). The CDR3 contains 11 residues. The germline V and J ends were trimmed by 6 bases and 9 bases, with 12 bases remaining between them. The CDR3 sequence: CASSDGRRQYF. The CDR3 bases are TGTGCCAGTAGCGATGGCCGTCGGCAGTACTTC.

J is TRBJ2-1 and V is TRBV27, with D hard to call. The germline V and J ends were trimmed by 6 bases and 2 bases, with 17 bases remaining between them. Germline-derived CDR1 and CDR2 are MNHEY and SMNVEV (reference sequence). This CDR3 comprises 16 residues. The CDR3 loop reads CASRGIVGGAYNEQFF. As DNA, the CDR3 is TGTGCCAGCAGGGGGATCGTAGGTGGCGCCTACAATGAGCAGTTCTTC.

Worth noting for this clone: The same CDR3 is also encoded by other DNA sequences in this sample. The CDR3 region is CASSSGTDYGYTF. The CDR3 DNA reads as TGTGCCAGCAGTTCGGGGACGGATTATGGCTACACCTTC. The J gene is TRBJ1-2, the V gene TRBV27; possible D gene TRBD1, 5 bases. The V end was cut by 4 bases, the J end by 5 bases, with 11 bases between. From germline, CDR1 is MNHEY and CDR2 SMNVEV (reference sequence). The CDR3 contains 13 residues.

The CDR3 loop is CASSYRTGKQFF. The CDR3 DNA sequence: TGTGCCAGCAGTTATAGAACCGGAAAACAGTTCTTC. This chain joins TRBV11-2 and TRBJ2-1; D is unclear. CDR3 size: 12 residues. Trimming left V 6 bases short and J 13 bases short, with 16 bases between. Germline V CDR1 and CDR2: SGHAT, FQNNGV.

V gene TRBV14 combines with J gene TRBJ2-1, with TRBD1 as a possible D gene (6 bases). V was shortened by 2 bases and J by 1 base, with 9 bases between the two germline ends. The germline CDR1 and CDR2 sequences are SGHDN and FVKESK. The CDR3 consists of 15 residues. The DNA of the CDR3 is TGTGCCAGCAGCCAATTAGGGGGTTCCTACAATGAGCAGTTCTTC. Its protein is CASSQLGGSYNEQFF.

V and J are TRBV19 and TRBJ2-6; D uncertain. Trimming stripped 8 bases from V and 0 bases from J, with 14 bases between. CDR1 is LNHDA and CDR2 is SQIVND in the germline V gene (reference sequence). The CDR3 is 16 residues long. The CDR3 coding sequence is TGTGCCAGTGCTAGGATCGGCAGCTCTGGGGCCAACGTCCTGACTTTC. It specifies CASARIGSSGANVLTF.

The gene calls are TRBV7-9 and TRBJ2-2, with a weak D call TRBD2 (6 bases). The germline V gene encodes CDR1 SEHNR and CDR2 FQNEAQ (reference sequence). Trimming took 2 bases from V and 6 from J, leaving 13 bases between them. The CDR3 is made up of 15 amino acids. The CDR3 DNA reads TGTGCCAGCAGCTTAACCAAAGGGGAGGCCGGGGAGCTGTTTTTT. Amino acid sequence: CASSLTKGEAGELFF.

This CDR3 reads CASSFAATSGSSYEQYF. The CDR3 bases are TGTGCCAGCAGTTTCGCTGCTACTAGCGGGAGCTCCTACGAGCAGTACTTC. The V and J genes are TRBV27 and TRBJ2-7; 11 bases line up with TRBD2. Germline lookup yields CDR1 MNHEY and CDR2 SMNVEV (reference sequence). V trimming: 3 bases; J trimming: 0 bases; junction bases outside the gene matches: 7. The CDR3 extends over 17 amino acids.

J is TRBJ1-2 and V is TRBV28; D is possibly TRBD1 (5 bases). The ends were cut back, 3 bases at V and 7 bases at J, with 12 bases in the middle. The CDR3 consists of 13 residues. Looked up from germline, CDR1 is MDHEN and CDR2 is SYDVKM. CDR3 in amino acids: CASSFPMGPGYTF. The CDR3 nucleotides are TGTGCCAGCAGTTTCCCGATGGGGCCTGGCTACACCTTC.

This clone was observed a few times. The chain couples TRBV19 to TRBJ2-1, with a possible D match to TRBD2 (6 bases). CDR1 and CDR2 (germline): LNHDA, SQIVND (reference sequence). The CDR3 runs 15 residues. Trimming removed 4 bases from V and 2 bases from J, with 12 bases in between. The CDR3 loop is CASSRGLNAYNEQFF. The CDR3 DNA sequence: TGTGCCAGTAGTAGGGGACTTAATGCCTACAATGAGCAGTTCTTC.

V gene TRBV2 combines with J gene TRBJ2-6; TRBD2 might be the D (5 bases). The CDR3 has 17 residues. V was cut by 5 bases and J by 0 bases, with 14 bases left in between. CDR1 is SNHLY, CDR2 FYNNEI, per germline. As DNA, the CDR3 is TGTGCCAGCAGTCAAGGAAGGACTGTCTCTGGGGCCAACGTCCTGACTTTC. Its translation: CASSQGRTVSGANVLTF.

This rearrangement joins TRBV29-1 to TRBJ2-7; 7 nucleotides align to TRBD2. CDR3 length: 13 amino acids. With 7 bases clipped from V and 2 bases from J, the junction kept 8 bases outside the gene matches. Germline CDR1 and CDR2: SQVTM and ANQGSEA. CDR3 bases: TGCAGCGCTACATCGGGACTACCCTACGAGCAGTACTTC. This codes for CSATSGLPYEQYF.

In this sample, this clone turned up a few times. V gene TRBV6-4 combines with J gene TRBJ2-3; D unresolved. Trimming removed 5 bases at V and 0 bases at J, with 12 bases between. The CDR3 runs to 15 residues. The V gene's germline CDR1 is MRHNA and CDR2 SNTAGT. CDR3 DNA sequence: TGTGCCAGCAGTTGGATCCGCGCTAGCACAGATACGCAGTATTTT. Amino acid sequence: CASSWIRASTDTQYF.

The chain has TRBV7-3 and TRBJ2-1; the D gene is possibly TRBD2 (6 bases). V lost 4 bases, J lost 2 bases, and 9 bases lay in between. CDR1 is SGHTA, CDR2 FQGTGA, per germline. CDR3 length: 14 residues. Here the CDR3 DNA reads TGTGCCAGCAGCTGGGAGGTACCCTACAATGAGCAGTTCTTC. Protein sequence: CASSWEVPYNEQFF. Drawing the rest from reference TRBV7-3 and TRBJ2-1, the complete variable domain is GAGVSQTPSNKVTEKGKYVELRCDPISGHTALYWYRQSLGQGPEFLIYFQGTGAADDSGLPNDRFFAVRPEGSVSTLKIQRTERGDSAVYLCASSWEVPYNEQFFGPGTRLTVL.

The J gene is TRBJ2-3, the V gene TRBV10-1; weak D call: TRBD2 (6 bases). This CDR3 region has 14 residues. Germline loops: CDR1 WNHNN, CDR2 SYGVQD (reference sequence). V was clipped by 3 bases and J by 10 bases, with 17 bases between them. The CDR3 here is CASSDGLTLPSQYF. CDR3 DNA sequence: TGCGCCAGCAGTGACGGACTAACACTTCCCTCGCAGTATTTT.